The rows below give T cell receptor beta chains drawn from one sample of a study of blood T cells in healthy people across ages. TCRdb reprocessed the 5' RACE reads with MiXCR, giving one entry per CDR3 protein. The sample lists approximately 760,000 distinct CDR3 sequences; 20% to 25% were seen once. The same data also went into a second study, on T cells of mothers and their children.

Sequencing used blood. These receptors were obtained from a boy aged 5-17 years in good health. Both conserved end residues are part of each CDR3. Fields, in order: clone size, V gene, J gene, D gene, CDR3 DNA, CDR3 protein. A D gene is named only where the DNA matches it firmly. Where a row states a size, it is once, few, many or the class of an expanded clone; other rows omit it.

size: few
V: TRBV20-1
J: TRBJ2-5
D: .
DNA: TGCAGTGCTGGGCCCCATGGTTCACAAGAGACCCAGTACTTC
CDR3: CSAGPHGSQETQYF

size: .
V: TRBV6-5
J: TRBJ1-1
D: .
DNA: TGTGCCAGCAGTATCAGACAGGTTACGAACACTGAAGCTTTCTTT
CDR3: CASSIRQVTNTEAFF

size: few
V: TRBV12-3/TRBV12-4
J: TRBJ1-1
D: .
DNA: TGTGCCAGCACCCTTGACTCGAACACTGAAGCTTTCTTT
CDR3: CASTLDSNTEAFF

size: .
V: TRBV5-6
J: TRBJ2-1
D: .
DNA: TGTGCCAGCAGCCACGGGTCAGACACCCAAGAGACCCAGGACTTC
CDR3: CASSHGSDTQETQDF

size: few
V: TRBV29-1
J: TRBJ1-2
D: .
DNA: TGCAGCGTTGATGCCCGGACTGCAGTGGATGGCTACACCTTC
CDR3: CSVDARTAVDGYTF

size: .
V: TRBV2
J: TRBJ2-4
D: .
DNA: TGTGCCAGCACCCAAGGACTGGTAAACATTCAGTACTTC
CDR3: CASTQGLVNIQYF

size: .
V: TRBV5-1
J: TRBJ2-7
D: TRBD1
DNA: TGCGCCAGCAGCTCGGGACAGGCCTTGGAAGAGCAGTACTTC
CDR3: CASSSGQALEEQYF

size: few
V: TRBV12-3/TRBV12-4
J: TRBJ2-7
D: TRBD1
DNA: TGTGCCAGCAGGGACACAGGGGATAGCGAGCAGTACTTC
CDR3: CASRDTGDSEQYF

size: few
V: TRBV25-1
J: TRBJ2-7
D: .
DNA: TGTGCCAGCAGTGAATTGGACTACGAGCAGTACTTC
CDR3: CASSELDYEQYF

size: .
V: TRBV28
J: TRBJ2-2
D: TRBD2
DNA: TGTGCCAGCAGTTTAGCGGGGGGGCCACACGGGGAGCTGTTTTTT
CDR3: CASSLAGGPHGELFF

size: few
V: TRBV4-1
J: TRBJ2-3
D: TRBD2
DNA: TGCGCCAGCAGTGTGGATCCCCTAGCGGGAGTGTCAGATACGCAGTATTTT
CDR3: CASSVDPLAGVSDTQYF

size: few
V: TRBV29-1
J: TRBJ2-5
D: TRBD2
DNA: TGCAGCGCTTCGCGGACTAGCGGGAGAGGTGAGCAGTACTTC
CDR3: CSASRTSGRGEQYF

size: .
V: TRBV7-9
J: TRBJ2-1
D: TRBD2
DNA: TGTGCCAGCAGGGTCCCGGGACTAGCGGGAGGGGACAATGAGCAGTTCTTC
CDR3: CASRVPGLAGGDNEQFF

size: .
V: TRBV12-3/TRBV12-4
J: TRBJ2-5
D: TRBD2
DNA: TGTGCCAGCAGTTTTTTATCGGGAGGACCAGAGACCCAGTACTTC
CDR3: CASSFLSGGPETQYF

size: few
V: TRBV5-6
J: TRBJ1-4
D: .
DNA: TGTGCCAGCAGCTTGCGGCGGGTTGTAGATGAAAAACTGTTTTTT
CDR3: CASSLRRVVDEKLFF

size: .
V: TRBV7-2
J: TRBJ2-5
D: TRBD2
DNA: TGTGCCAGCAGCTTGCCGCCAGGAGGAGGGCGGGAGCAGTACTTC
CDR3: CASSLPPGGGREQYF

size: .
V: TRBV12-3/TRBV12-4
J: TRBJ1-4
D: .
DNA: TGTGCCAGCAGTTTAAGGAGACGTTATAATGAAAAACTGTTTTTT
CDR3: CASSLRRRYNEKLFF

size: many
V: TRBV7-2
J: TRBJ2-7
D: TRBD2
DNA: TGTGCCAGCAGCTTGACTAGCGGGGGCTACGAGCAGTACTTC
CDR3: CASSLTSGGYEQYF

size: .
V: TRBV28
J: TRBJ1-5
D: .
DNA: TGTGCCAGCAGTCCGGGCGACGGGGATAAGCCCCAGCATTTT
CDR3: CASSPGDGDKPQHF

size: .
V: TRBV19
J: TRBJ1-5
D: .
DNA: TGTGCCAGTAGCCCTCGGGAGGGGTCGTTCCAGCCCCAGCATTTT
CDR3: CASSPREGSFQPQHF

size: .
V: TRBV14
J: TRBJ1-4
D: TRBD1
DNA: TGTGCCAGCAGCTTCCAGACAGGGACTAATGAAAAACTGTTTTTT
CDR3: CASSFQTGTNEKLFF

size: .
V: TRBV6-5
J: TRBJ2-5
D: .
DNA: TGTGCCGGAGAGGAGACCCAGTACTTC
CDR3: CAGEETQYF

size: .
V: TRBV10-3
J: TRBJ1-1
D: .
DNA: TGTGCCATCAGTGAGTCGATGGTGGGGAACACTGAAGCTTTCTTT
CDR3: CAISESMVGNTEAFF

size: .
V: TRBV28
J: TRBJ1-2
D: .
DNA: TGTGCCAGCAGCCTCCGGCTGGGGTATGGCTACACCTTC
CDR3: CASSLRLGYGYTF

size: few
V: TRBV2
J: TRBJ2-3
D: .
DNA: TGTGCCAGCCTCACGACGGGGGATACGCAGTATTTT
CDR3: CASLTTGDTQYF

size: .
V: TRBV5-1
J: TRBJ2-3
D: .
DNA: TGCGCCAGCATGCAGCGGGCTAGCACAGATACGCAGTATTTT
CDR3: CASMQRASTDTQYF

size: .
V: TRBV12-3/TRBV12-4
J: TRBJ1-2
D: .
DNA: TGTGCCAGCAGTTTATTCGGGCCTGGCTACACCTTC
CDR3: CASSLFGPGYTF

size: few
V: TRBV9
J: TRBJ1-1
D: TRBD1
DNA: TGTGCCAGCAGCGGCGGGTTGGACAGGGTTCCCATGAACACTGAAGCTTTCTTT
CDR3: CASSGGLDRVPMNTEAFF

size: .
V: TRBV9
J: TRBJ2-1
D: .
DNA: TGTGCCAGCAGTTACCGGGAGTCCTACAATGAGCAGTTCTTC
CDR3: CASSYRESYNEQFF

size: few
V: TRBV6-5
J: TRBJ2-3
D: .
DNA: TGTGCCAGCAGTTCTAGGACAGGACTACCGGGAGATACGCAGTATTTT
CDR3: CASSSRTGLPGDTQYF

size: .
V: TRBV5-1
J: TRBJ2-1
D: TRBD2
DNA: TGCGCCAGCAGCTTGCAACGGGGGGGCTCCTACAATGAGCAGTTCTTC
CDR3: CASSLQRGGSYNEQFF

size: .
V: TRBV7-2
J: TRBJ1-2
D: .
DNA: TGTGCCAGCAGCTTGAGCACGGTATCCTATGGCTACACCTTC
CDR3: CASSLSTVSYGYTF

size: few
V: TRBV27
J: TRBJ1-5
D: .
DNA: TGTGCCAGCAGTTCCTGGAACGGGCAGCCCCAGCATTTT
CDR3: CASSSWNGQPQHF

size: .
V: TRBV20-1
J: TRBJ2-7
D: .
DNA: TGCAGTGCTGGGACGGTGGGGATCCACGAGCAGTACTTC
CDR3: CSAGTVGIHEQYF

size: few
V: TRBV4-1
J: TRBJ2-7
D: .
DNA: TGCGCCAGCAGCCAAGCCCAAAGCGGGTTGATCTACGAGCAGTACTTC
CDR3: CASSQAQSGLIYEQYF

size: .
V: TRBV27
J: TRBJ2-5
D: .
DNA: TGTGCCAGCAGGCCGCTAGTTGGAGAGACCCAGTACTTC
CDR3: CASRPLVGETQYF

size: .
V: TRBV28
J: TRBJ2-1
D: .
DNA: TGTGCCAGCACACGGGCGTCTGAGCAGTTCTTC
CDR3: CASTRASEQFF

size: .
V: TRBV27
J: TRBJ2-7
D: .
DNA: TGTGCCAGCAGTCTCCGCGGGGGCGTCTCCTACGAGCAGTACTTC
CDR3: CASSLRGGVSYEQYF

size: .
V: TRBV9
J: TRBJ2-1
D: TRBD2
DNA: TGTGCCAGCAGCCCTGGGGTGACTAGCGCCAATGAGCAGTTCTTC
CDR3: CASSPGVTSANEQFF

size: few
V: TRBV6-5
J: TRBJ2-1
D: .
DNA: TGTGCCAGCAGGTTTACAGCGTACAATGAGCAGTTCTTC
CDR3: CASRFTAYNEQFF

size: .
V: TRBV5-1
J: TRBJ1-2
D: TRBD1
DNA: TGCGCCAGCAGCTTGTTTTCCGGGACAGACTATGGCTACACCTTC
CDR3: CASSLFSGTDYGYTF

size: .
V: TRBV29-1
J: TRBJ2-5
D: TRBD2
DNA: TGCAGCGTTGGAGTAGCGGGAGGCCGTTACCAAGAGACCCAGTACTTC
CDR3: CSVGVAGGRYQETQYF

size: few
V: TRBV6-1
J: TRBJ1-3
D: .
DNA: TGTGCCAGCAGAGTGGGACCGTTCTCTGGAAACACCATATATTTT
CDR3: CASRVGPFSGNTIYF

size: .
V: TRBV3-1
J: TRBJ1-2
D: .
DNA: TGTGCCAGCAACCAGGGTCCCTCCGGTGGCTACACCTTC
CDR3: CASNQGPSGGYTF

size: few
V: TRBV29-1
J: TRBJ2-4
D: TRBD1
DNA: TGCAGCGTTGAACGGACAGGGGTCGGGAACATTCAGTACTTC
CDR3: CSVERTGVGNIQYF

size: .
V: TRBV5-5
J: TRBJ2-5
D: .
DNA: TGTGCCAGCAGCGGGGGCCTAGTGAAAGAGACCCAGTACTTC
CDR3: CASSGGLVKETQYF

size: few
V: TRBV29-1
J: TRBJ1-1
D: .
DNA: TGCAGCGTTGAAATAGCCGGGGCAGGGGCTGAAGCTCTCTTT
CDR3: CSVEIAGAGAEALF

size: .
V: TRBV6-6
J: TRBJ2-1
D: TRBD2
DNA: TGTGCCAGCAGTTACTCGGCTAGCGGGATTGAGCAGTTCTTC
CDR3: CASSYSASGIEQFF